These T cell receptor beta chains were read from a single sample in a study of early stage breast cancer tumors. Only in-frame clones appear in the TCRdb table, and some are missing; sequencing was by immunoSEQ multiplex PCR. This table has 32,000 or so clones, approximately 75% appearing once. Input material: blood. The source of these receptors is a person aged 45 to 59 with breast cancer. The CDR3 runs from the conserved cysteine through the conserved F or W. The order of the fields is CDR3 DNA, CDR3 protein, clone size, D gene, J gene, V gene. The D gene is left open where the match is weak. Size is omitted from some rows. Given values are once, few, many or a class for expanded clones.

TGTGCCAGCAGCTTAGAAGGGACGGCCTACACCTTC | CASSLEGTAYTF | - | - | TRBJ1-2 | TRBV7-9
TGTGCCAGCAGCTTAGACTCAACCAGCCGGGCGAAGCAGTTCTTC | CASSLDSTSRAKQFF | - | - | TRBJ2-1 | TRBV5-4
TGTGCCAGCAGTGAAACGGCTAGCGGTCGAATCACAGATACGCAGTATTTT | CASSETASGRITDTQYF | - | TRBD2 | TRBJ2-3 | TRBV6-1
TGTGCCATCAGTGAGAGCGGGAGGCCCACAGATACGCAGTATTTT | CAISESGRPTDTQYF | - | TRBD2 | TRBJ2-3 | TRBV10-3
TGTGCCAGCAGCTTGACGTACAGGGGGTGTGAGCAGTTCTTC | CASSLTYRGCEQFF | - | TRBD1 | TRBJ2-1 | TRBV5-5
TGCGCCAGCAGCATGGGACAGAACAATGAGCAGTTCTTC | CASSMGQNNEQFF | - | TRBD1 | TRBJ2-1 | TRBV5-1
TGTGCCAGCAGTTACTCGAGGGGGGTTTACGAGCAGTACTTC | CASSYSRGVYEQYF | - | - | TRBJ2-7 | TRBV6-5
TGTGCCGGCAGCCAAGATGGGAGGAGGGTAAGTACAGATACGCAGTATTTT | CAGSQDGRRVSTDTQYF | - | - | TRBJ2-3 | TRBV14
TGTGCCAGCAGCTCGGACTCCCAATCCTACAATGAGCAGTTCTTC | CASSSDSQSYNEQFF | - | - | TRBJ2-1 | TRBV11-3
TGCAGCGTTGTCGGCTTCAGGAGGGGAGATACGCAGTATTTT | CSVVGFRRGDTQYF | - | - | TRBJ2-3 | TRBV29-1
TGCGCCAGCAGCCCCAGTTTGGGGGAGTCCAACGAGCAGTACTTC | CASSPSLGESNEQYF | - | - | TRBJ2-7 | TRBV4-3
TGTGCCAGCAGTCTCCACCAGGGAGCTGGCAATCAGCCCCAGCATTTT | CASSLHQGAGNQPQHF | - | - | TRBJ1-5 | TRBV27
TGTGCCAGCAGTGCAAGGATGGGGACGGATGATCAGCCCCAGCATTTT | CASSARMGTDDQPQHF | few | - | TRBJ1-5 | TRBV27
TGCAGCGTTTATAGGGATGCCTACAATGAGCAGTTCTTC | CSVYRDAYNEQFF | - | - | TRBJ2-1 | TRBV29-1
TGTGCCAGTTCCCGGACAGGACTCCACTCTGGAAACACCATATATTTT | CASSRTGLHSGNTIYF | - | TRBD1 | TRBJ1-3 | TRBV19
TGTGCCAGCAGCAGGGACACCCGCTCTGGAAACACCATATATTTT | CASSRDTRSGNTIYF | - | - | TRBJ1-3 | TRBV13
TGTGCCACCAGCAAGGGACTAGCGGGAGCAGTTCCGTACTTC | CATSKGLAGAVPYF | - | TRBD2 | TRBJ2-7 | TRBV15
TGTGCCAGCAGTTTAAACGCGCGGGAGCAGTTCTTC | CASSLNAREQFF | - | - | TRBJ2-1 | TRBV27
TGTGCCAGTAGACAGGGGCTGGAGAATGGCTACACCTTC | CASRQGLENGYTF | - | TRBD1 | TRBJ1-2 | TRBV19
TGTGCCAGCAGCTTAGTGGAGGGCAACTACGAGCAGTACTTC | CASSLVEGNYEQYF | - | - | TRBJ2-7 | TRBV7-2
TGTGCCAGCAGCTCCGACTCGTCCAATGAGCAGTTCTTC | CASSSDSSNEQFF | - | - | TRBJ2-1 | TRBV7-9
TGTGCCAGCAGCCTCACCCAGGGGAACACTGAAGCTTTCTTT | CASSLTQGNTEAFF | - | - | TRBJ1-1 | TRBV7-3
TGTGCCAGCAGTCCTGCTCCCCACGAGCAGTACTTC | CASSPAPHEQYF | once | - | TRBJ2-7 | TRBV14
TGTGCCAGCAGTTACTCGGGGGAGGGCTGGTCGGGTACGCAGTATTTT | CASSYSGEGWSGTQYF | - | TRBD2 | TRBJ2-3 | TRBV6-5
TGCGCCAGCAGCTTGGGCGGGACAGGGGGAGGGGAGCAGTACTTC | CASSLGGTGGGEQYF | - | TRBD1 | TRBJ2-7 | TRBV5-1
TGTGCTAGTGGTTTGCGGTATTGGACGGGAAGCTCCTACAATGAGCAGTTCTTC | CASGLRYWTGSSYNEQFF | - | - | TRBJ2-1 | TRBV12-5
TGTGCCAGCAGTCCGCACTCCCGGAGAGAGCAGTACTTC | CASSPHSRREQYF | - | - | TRBJ2-5 | TRBV6-5
TGTGCCAGCAGCTTTCAGGGCTCAAATGAGCAGTTCTTC | CASSFQGSNEQFF | - | - | TRBJ2-1 | TRBV7-8
TGTGCCAGCAGTTACGGAGCCTCTCCATATGGCTACACCTTC | CASSYGASPYGYTF | - | - | TRBJ1-2 | TRBV6-6
TGTGCCAGCAGTCCGGACAGTCAAACCGGGGCAGATACGCAGTATTTT | CASSPDSQTGADTQYF | - | - | TRBJ2-3 | TRBV2
TGTGCCTTGGACCCCTTGGAGTCTAGCGCAGATACGCAGTATTTT | CALDPLESSADTQYF | few | - | TRBJ2-3 | TRBV7-9
TGTGCCAGTAGTCAGCAGGGCACTGAAGCTTTCTTT | CASSQQGTEAFF | once | - | TRBJ1-1 | TRBV19
TGTGCCAGCAGCTCCGCAGGGGCGGGGGGGGAGCTGTTTTTT | CASSSAGAGGELFF | - | - | TRBJ2-2 | TRBV7-6
TGTGCCAGCAGCGTAGGGTCCGGGACGGACGAGCAGTACTTC | CASSVGSGTDEQYF | - | - | TRBJ2-7 | TRBV9
TGTGCCACCAGCAGAAAATTACTAGCGGGAGATTGCGAGCAGTACTTC | CATSRKLLAGDCEQYF | - | TRBD2 | TRBJ2-7 | TRBV15
TGTGCCAGCAGCTTAAAACTTGACAATGAGCAGTTCTTC | CASSLKLDNEQFF | - | - | TRBJ2-1 | TRBV7-3
TGTGCCAGCAGTTTACGGACTGAGGGCACCGGGGAGCTGTTTTTT | CASSLRTEGTGELFF | few | - | TRBJ2-2 | TRBV2
TGTGCCAGCAGCTTCTCCGGGACTAGAACAGATACGCAGTATTTT | CASSFSGTRTDTQYF | few | TRBD2 | TRBJ2-3 | TRBV7-3
TGTGCCACTAGACTAGCGGGAGGGCCCGGGGAGCTGTTTTTT | CATRLAGGPGELFF | once | TRBD2 | TRBJ2-2 | TRBV15
TGTGCCAGCAGCCCTCAATCCCCGCTATCCTTTACCTACGAGCAGTACTTC | CASSPQSPLSFTYEQYF | few | - | TRBJ2-7 | TRBV7-9
TGTGCCAGCACCCCGGGGGCGTTCTCTGGAAACACCATATATTTT | CASTPGAFSGNTIYF | once | - | TRBJ1-3 | TRBV6-1
TGCAGCGCGTCTCGGGGGGGGGATGGCTACACCTTC | CSASRGGDGYTF | - | - | TRBJ1-2 | TRBV29-1
TGTGCCAGCAGACAAGGGACAGGGGAGTACGATGAGCAGTTCTTC | CASRQGTGEYDEQFF | few | TRBD1 | TRBJ2-1 | TRBV5-5
TGTGCCAGCAGCTTGGGGGGTAGGGGGAGCAATCAGCCCCAGCATTTT | CASSLGGRGSNQPQHF | - | - | TRBJ1-5 | TRBV5-4
TGTGCCAGCAGCTTGGACGGTCATAGCAATCAGCCCCAGCATTTT | CASSLDGHSNQPQHF | - | - | TRBJ1-5 | TRBV5-4
TGTGCCAGCAGCTTACAGGGCTCCTACGAGCAGTACTTC | CASSLQGSYEQYF | - | - | TRBJ2-7 | TRBV5-6
TGTGCCAGCTCACCACGTGCAGGGTGGGATAGCACAGATACGCAGTATTTT | CASSPRAGWDSTDTQYF | - | - | TRBJ2-3 | TRBV18